This TCR beta chain was captured by sequencing in a study of cytomegalovirus exposure and HLA in healthy donors. The V gene's germline CDR1 is SQVTM and CDR2 ANQGSEA. The CDR3 is made up of 16 amino acids. V lost 4 bases to trimming and J lost 3 bases; unmatched junction nucleotides: 8. This table comes from immunoSEQ multiplex PCR, and its TCRdb copy is limited to in-frame clones, with some not included. Of under 100,000 clones listed, around 96% are singletons. The chain employs TRBV29-1 and TRBJ2-2, with 10 nucleotides matching TRBD1. The sequence derives from a man aged 18 to 30 in good health and CMV-seronegative. Sequenced sample: PBMCs. The CDR3 is CSVGGSDRGDTGELFF. The CDR3 bases are TGCAGCGTTGGAGGCTCGGACAGGGGGGACACCGGGGAGCTGTTTTTT.